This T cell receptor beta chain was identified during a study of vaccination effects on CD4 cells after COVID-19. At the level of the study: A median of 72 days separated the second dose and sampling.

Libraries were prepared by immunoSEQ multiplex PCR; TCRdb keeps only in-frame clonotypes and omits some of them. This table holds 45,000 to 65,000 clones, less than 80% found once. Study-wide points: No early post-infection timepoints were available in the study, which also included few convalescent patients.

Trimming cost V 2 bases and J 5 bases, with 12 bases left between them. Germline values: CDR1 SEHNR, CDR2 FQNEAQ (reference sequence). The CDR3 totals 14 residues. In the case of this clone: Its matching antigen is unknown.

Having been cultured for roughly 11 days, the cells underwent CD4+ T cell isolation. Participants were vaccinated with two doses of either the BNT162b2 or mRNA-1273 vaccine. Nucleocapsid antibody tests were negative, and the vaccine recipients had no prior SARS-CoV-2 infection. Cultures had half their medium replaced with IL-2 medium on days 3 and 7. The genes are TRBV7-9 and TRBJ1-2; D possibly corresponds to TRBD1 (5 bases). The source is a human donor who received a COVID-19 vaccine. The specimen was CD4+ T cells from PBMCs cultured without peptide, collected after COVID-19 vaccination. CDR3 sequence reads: CASSLRAGTYGYTF. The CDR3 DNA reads TGTGCCAGCAGCTTACGGGCAGGGACTTATGGCTACACCTTC.